The entry that follows covers one T cell receptor (beta chain) sequence. Its matching antigen is unknown. Germline loops: CDR1 SGHAT, CDR2 FQNNGV. Trimming cost V 2 bases and J 3 bases; bases outside gene matches: 13. The CDR3 is 18 residues long. The sample originates from a study of shared clonotypes between healthy human individuals. Study at large: Each donor contributed plates that comprised three CD4 naive, three CD4 memory, two CD8 naive and one CD8 memory.

Study findings and constraints: Estimated richness was generally greater in naive than memory subsets.

Only in-frame clones appear in the TCRdb table, and some are missing; sequencing was by immunoSEQ multiplex PCR. The sample comprises around 700,000 clones, around 72% of which are singletons, and around 2% rests with the top ten. V usage is TRBV11-2 and J usage is TRBJ2-7, with 10 nucleotides matching TRBD2. This receptor was taken from a woman in her twenties or thirties in good health. Sequencing used memory CD4+ T cells sorted from blood. The subset: CD45RA-negative fraction. The CDR3 region is CASSLMPSGSWGLYEQYF. The CDR3 bases are TGTGCCAGCAGCTTAATGCCTAGCGGGAGTTGGGGACTCTACGAGCAGTACTTC.